Given below is one T cell receptor (beta chain) in context. TCRdb's copy holds only in-frame clones and misses some; the assay was immunoSEQ multiplex PCR. The sample comprises 110,000 to 150,000 clones, 80% of which are singletons, and less than 5.5% rests with the top ten. The data are from a study of blood T cell repertoires in COVID-19. Study as a whole: The United States, Italy and Spain were the sources of the acute and convalescent COVID-19 samples. In each case, the material was cDNA or gDNA derived from T cells, B-cell-depleted T cells, or PBMCs.

The specimen was peripheral blood. The receptor comes from a woman aged 45-65 years with acute or convalescent COVID-19.

The CDR3 region is CASSLANTGSGANVLTF. CDR3 bases: TGCGCCAGCAGCTTGGCCAACACGGGCTCTGGGGCCAACGTCCTGACTTTC. The rearrangement uses TRBV5-1 and TRBJ2-6, with D hard to call. The CDR3 has 17 residues. The germline gives CDR1 SGHRS, CDR2 YFSETQ. The germline V and J ends were trimmed by 0 bases and 0 bases, with 10 bases remaining between them.